This entry lists 5 T cell receptor beta chains sequenced from one sample in a study of blood T cell repertoires in COVID-19. Some clones are missing from TCRdb's copy, which holds only in-frame ones; the method was immunoSEQ multiplex PCR. The sample holds roughly 300,000 clones, roughly 88% seen once. Material for sequencing was peripheral blood. These receptors all come from a woman aged 50 to 60 with acute or convalescent COVID-19.

The count of this clone is one. The V and J genes are TRBV12-3 or TRBV12-4 and TRBJ1-2; 8 bases are a match to TRBD1. V trimming: 6 bases; J trimming: 6 bases; junction bases outside the gene matches: 6. CDR3 size: 13 residues. CDR3 sequence: CASRLGTGDGYTF. The CDR3 coding sequence is TGTGCCAGCAGGCTTGGGACAGGTGATGGCTACACCTTC.

The chain uses TRBV7-2 and TRBJ1-1; 7 nucleotides line up with TRBD1. Germline values: CDR1 SGHTA, CDR2 FQGNSA. CDR3 length: 15 amino acids. The ends lost 4 bases at V and 6 bases at J; junction bases unmatched: 11. As DNA, the CDR3 is TGTGCCAGCAGCTACCCCCGACAGGGATCCCCTGAAGCTTTCTTT. Residues: CASSYPRQGSPEAFF.

V and J are TRBV11-1 and TRBJ2-2, with TRBD2 matching over 10 bases. CDR1 is SGHAT, CDR2 FQDESV, per germline (reference sequence). The trim removed 5 bases at V and 7 bases at J, leaving 10 bases unmatched. The length of the CDR3 is 16 residues. The CDR3 loop reads CASSRLAGVPGGELFF. CDR3 sequence (DNA): TGTGCCAGCAGCCGGCTAGCGGGAGTCCCTGGCGGGGAGCTGTTTTTT.

V usage is TRBV9 and J usage is TRBJ1-6; TRBD1 matches at 10 bases. The V and J ends lost 5 bases and 5 bases, in that order; junction bases with no gene match: 7. CDR3 length: 16 amino acids. CDR1 SGDLS and CDR2 YYNGEE come from the germline V gene. CDR3 protein: CASSRQGARDNSPLHF. The CDR3 bases are TGTGCCAGCAGTCGACAGGGGGCACGGGATAATTCACCCCTCCACTTT.

The rearrangement uses TRBV7-8 and TRBJ1-1; 7 nucleotides align to TRBD1. Germline CDR1 and CDR2: SGHVS and FQNEAQ. The CDR3 contains 13 residues. V shed 5 bases, J shed 8 bases, and the junction held 8 bases outside the gene matches. DNA for the CDR3: TGTGCCAGCAGCCCCCCGGACAGGCTGGAAGCTTTCTTT. It translates to CASSPPDRLEAFF. The full variable domain, with the rest looked up from reference TRBV7-8 and TRBJ1-1, is GAGVSQSPRYKVAKRGQDVALRCDPISGHVSLFWYQQALGQGPEFLTYFQNEAQLDKSGLPSDRFFAERPEGSVSTLKIQRTQQEDSAVYLCASSPPDRLEAFFGQGTRLTVV.